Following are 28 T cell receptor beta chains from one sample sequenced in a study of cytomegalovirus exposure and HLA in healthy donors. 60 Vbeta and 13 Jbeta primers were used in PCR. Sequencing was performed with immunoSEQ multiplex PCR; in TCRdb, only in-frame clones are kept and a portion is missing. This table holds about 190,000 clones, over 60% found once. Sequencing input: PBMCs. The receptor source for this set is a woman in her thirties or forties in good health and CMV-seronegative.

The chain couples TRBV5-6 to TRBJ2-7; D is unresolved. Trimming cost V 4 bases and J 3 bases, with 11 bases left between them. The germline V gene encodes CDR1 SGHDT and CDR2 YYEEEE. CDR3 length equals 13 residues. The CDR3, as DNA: TGTGCCAGCAGCGACATATGGGGCTACGAGCAGTACGTC. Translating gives CASSDIWGYEQYV.

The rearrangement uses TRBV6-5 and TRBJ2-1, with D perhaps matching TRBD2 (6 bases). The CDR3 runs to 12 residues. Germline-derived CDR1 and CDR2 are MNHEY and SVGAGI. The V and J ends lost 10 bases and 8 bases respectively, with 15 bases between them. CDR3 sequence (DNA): TGTGCCACCTCTCTGGGGGAGGATGAGCAGTTCTTC. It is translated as CATSLGEDEQFF.

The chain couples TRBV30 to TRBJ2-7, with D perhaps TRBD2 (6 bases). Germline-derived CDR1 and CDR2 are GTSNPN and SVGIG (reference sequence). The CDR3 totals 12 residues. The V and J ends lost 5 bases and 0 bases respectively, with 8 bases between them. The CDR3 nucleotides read TGTGCCTGGGGAGGGAGCTCCTACGAGCAGTACTTC. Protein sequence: CAWGGSSYEQYF.

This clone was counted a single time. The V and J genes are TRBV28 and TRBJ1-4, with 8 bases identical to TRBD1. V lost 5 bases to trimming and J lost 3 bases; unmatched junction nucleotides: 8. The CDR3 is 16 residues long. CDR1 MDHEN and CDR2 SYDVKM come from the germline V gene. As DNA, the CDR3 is TGTGCCAGCAGTGGGCAGGGGGCGCCTCCTAATGAAAAACTGTTTTTT. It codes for CASSGQGAPPNEKLFF.

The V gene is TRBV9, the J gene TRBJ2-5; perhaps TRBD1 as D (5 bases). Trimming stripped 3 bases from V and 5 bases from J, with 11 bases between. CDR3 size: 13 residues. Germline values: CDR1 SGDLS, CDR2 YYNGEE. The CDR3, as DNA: TGTGCCAGCAGCGCGAACCCAGGGGAGACCCAGTACTTC. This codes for CASSANPGETQYF. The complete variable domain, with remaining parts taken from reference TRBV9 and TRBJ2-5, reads DSGVTQTPKHLITATGQRVTLRCSPRSGDLSVYWYQQSLDQGLQFLIQYYNGEERAKGNILERFSAQQFPDLHSELNLSSLELGDSALYFCASSANPGETQYFGPGTRLLVL.

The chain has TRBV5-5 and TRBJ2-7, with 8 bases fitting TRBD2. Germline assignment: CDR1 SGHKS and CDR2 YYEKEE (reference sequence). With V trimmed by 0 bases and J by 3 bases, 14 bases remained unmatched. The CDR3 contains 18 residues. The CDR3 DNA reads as TGTGCCAGCAGCTTGGGCCCCTCGGGGGGGGTTCTAAACTACGAGCAGTACTTC. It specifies CASSLGPSGGVLNYEQYF.

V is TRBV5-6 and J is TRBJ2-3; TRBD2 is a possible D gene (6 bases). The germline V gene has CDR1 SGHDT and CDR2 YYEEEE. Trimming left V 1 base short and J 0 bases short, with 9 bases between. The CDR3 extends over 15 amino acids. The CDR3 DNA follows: TGTGCCAGCAGCTTGTCGGGGGTTAGCACAGATACGCAGTATTTT. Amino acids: CASSLSGVSTDTQYF.

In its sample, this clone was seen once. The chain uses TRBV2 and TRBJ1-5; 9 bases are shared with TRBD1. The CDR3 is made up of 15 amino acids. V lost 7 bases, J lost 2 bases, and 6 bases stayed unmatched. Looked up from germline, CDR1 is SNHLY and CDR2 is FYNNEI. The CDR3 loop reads CASTPRTGGNQPQHF. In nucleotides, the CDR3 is TGTGCCAGCACCCCCAGGACAGGGGGCAATCAGCCCCAGCATTTT. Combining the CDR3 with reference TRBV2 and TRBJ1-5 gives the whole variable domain EPEVTQTPSHQVTQMGQEVILRCVPISNHLYFYWYRQILGQKVEFLVSFYNNEISEKSEIFDDQFSVERPDGSNFTLKIRSTKLEDSAMYFCASTPRTGGNQPQHFGDGTRLSIL.

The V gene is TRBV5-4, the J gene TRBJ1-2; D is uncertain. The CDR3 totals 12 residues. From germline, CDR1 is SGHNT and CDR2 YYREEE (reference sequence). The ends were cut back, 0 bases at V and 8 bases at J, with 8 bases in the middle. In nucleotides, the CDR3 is TGTGCCAGCAGCTTGGACGGTTTAGGCTACACCTTC. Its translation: CASSLDGLGYTF.

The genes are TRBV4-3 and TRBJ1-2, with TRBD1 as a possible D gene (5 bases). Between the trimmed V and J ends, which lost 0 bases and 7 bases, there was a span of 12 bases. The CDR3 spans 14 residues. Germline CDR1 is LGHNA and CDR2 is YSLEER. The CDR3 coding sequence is TGCGCCAGCAGCCAAGATTCAGGGTGGGGTGGCTACACCTTC. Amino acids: CASSQDSGWGGYTF.

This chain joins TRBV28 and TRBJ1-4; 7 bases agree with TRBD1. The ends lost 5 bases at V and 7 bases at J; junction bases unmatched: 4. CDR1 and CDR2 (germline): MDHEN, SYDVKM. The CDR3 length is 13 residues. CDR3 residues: CASSTGTVEKLFF. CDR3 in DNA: TGTGCCAGCAGTACCGGGACAGTTGAAAAACTGTTTTTT.

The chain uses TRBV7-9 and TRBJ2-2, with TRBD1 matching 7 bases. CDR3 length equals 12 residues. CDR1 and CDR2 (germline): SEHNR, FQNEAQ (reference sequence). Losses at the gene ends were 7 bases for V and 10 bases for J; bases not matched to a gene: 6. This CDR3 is CASTRQGEELFF. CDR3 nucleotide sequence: TGTGCCAGCACCAGGCAGGGGGAGGAGCTGTTTTTT.

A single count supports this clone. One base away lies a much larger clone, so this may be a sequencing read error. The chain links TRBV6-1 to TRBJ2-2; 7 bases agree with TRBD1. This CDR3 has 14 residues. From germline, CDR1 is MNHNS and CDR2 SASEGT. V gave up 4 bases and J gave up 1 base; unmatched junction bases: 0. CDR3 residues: CASSGTGNTGELFF. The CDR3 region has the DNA TGTGCCAGCAGTGGGACAGGGAACACCGGGGAGCTGTTTTTT.

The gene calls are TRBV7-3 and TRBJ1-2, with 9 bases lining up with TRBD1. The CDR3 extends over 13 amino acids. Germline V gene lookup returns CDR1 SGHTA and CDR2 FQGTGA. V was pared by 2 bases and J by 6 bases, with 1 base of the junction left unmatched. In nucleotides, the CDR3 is TGTGCCAGCAGCTTAGGGACAGGGCATGGCTACACCTTC. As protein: CASSLGTGHGYTF.

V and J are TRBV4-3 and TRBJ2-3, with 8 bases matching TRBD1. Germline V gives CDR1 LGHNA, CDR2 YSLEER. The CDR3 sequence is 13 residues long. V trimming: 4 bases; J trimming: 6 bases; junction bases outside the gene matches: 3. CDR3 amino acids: CASSPGQEDTQYF. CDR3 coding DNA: TGCGCCAGCAGCCCGGGACAGGAGGATACGCAGTATTTT.

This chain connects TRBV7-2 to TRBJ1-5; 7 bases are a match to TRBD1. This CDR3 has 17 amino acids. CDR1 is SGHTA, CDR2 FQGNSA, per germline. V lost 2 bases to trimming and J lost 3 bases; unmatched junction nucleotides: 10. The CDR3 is CASSLNPQGRFNQPQHF. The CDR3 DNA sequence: TGTGCCAGCAGCTTAAATCCACAGGGGCGTTTCAATCAGCCCCAGCATTTT.

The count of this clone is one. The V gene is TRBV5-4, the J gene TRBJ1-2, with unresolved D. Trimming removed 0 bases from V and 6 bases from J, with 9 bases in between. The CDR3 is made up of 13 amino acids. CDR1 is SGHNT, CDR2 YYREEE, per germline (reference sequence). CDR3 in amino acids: CASSLDAEDGYTF. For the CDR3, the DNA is TGTGCCAGCAGCTTGGATGCAGAGGATGGCTACACCTTC.

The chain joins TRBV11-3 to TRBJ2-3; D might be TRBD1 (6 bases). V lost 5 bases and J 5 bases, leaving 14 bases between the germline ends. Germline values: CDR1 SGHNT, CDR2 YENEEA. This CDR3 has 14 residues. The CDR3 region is CASSPRGTRDTQYF. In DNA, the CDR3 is TGTGCCAGCAGCCCAAGGGGGACACGAGATACGCAGTATTTT.

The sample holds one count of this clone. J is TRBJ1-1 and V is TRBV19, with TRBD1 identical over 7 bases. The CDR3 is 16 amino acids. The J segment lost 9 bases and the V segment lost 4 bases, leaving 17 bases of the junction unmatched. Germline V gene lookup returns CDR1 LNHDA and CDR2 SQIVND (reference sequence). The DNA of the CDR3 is TGTGCCAGTAGTAAGGGGGCAGGAGAGCTTTACGGGAAAGCTTTCTTT. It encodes CASSKGAGELYGKAFF.

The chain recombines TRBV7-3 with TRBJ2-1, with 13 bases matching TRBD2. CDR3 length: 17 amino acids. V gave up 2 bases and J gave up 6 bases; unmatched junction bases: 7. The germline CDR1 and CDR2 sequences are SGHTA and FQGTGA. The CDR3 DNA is TGTGCCAGCAGCTTAGGGACTAGCGGGACCCTTAGCAATGAGCAGTTCTTC. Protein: CASSLGTSGTLSNEQFF.

This CDR3 reads CASSDGETRVPETQYF. The CDR3 DNA follows: TGTGCCAGCAGTGACGGGGAGACAAGGGTTCCTGAGACCCAGTACTTC. The chain employs TRBV6-4 and TRBJ2-5, with a possible D match to TRBD2 (5 bases). With 2 bases removed from V and 5 bases from J, the gap between germline ends came to 18 bases. The CDR3 is 16 residues long. Per germline, CDR1 MRHNA and CDR2 SNTAGT.

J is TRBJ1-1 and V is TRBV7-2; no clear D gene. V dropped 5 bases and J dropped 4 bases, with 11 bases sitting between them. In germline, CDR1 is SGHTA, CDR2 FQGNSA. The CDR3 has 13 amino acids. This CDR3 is CASSITEGTEAFF. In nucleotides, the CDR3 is TGTGCCAGCAGCATCACAGAAGGCACTGAAGCTTTCTTT.

The CDR3 loop is CASSQTGSVNTEAFF. CDR3 bases: TGTGCCAGCAGCCAAACGGGGTCAGTGAACACTGAAGCTTTCTTT. V is TRBV7-2 and J is TRBJ1-1; no clear D gene. Between the trimmed V and J ends, which lost 5 bases and 0 bases, there was a span of 13 bases. The CDR3 is made up of 15 amino acids. Germline assignment: CDR1 SGHTA and CDR2 FQGNSA.

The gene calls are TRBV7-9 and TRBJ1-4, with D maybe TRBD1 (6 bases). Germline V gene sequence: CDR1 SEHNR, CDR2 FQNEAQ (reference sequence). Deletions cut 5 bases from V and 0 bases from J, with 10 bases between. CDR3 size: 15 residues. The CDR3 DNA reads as TGTGCCAGCAGCCACAGGGATACAACTAATGAAAAACTGTTTTTT. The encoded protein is CASSHRDTTNEKLFF.

The CDR3 loop reads CASSIGGISTGELFF. CDR3 in DNA: TGTGCCAGTAGTATCGGAGGGATAAGCACCGGGGAGCTGTTTTTT. The rearrangement joins TRBV19 to TRBJ2-2, with a weak D call TRBD2 (6 bases). The germline V gene has CDR1 LNHDA and CDR2 SQIVND (reference sequence). The CDR3 has 15 residues. V gave up 3 bases and J gave up 4 bases, with 12 bases separating them.

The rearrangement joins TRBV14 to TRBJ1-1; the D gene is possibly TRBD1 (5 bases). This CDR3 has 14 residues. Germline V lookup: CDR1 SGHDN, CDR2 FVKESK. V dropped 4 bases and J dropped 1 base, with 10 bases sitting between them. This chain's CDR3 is CASSLMGGNTEAFF. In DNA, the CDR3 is TGTGCCAGCAGCCTTATGGGGGGGAACACTGAAGCTTTCTTT.

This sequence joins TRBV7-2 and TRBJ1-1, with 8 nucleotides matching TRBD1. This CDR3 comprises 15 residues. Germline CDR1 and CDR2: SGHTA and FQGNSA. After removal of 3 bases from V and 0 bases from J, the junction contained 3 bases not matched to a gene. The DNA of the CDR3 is TGTGCCAGCAGCTTGGACAGGGTCATGAACACTGAAGCTTTCTTT. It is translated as CASSLDRVMNTEAFF.

The CDR3 protein is CASSLPGLAGVDTQYF. In nucleotides, the CDR3 is TGTGCCAGCAGCTTACCCGGACTAGCGGGAGTAGATACGCAGTATTTT. This rearrangement joins TRBV11-3 to TRBJ2-3; 13 nucleotides line up with TRBD2. The CDR3 runs to 16 residues. The ends lost 2 bases at V and 5 bases at J; junction bases unmatched: 4. Germline V lookup: CDR1 SGHNT, CDR2 YENEEA. Supplemented by reference TRBV11-3 and TRBJ2-3, the full variable domain reads EAGVVQSPRYKIIEKKQPVAFWCNPISGHNTLYWYLQNLGQGPELLIRYENEEAVDDSQLPKDRFSAERLKGVDSTLKIQPAELGDSAVYLCASSLPGLAGVDTQYFGPGTRLTVL.